This is a list of T cell receptor beta chains from one sample in a study of T cell responses to AZD1222 COVID-19 vaccine. Produced via immunoSEQ multiplex PCR; TCRdb's table is partial and in-frame only. Of some 180,000 clones listed, around 94% are singletons. This sample comprised peripheral blood, obtained 28 days after the second dose of the MenACWY control vaccine. The source of these receptors is an adult who received the MenACWY meningococcal vaccine as a control. Each CDR3 is given with its conserved first and last residue. A D gene is named only where the DNA matches it firmly. Clone size is stated in some rows and not others, as once, few, many or a class when expanded.

v_gene	abundance	d_gene	j_gene	CDR3nt	CDR3aa
TRBV5-1	.	TRBD2	TRBJ2-7	TGCGCCAGCAGCCCGGGACTAGCGGGTAACTACGAGCAGTACTTC	CASSPGLAGNYEQYF
TRBV15	.	.	TRBJ1-2	TGTGCCACCAGCAGAGAACAGGGAGGTAACTATGGCTACACCTTC	CATSREQGGNYGYTF
TRBV11-1	.	.	TRBJ1-1	TGTGCCAGCAGCTTACCCCCCAACATGAACACTGAAGCTTTCTTT	CASSLPPNMNTEAFF
TRBV19	.	TRBD2	TRBJ2-1	TGTGCCAGTAGTATAGGGACTAGCGGGATACTCAATGAGCAGTTCTTC	CASSIGTSGILNEQFF
TRBV6-1	.	.	TRBJ2-7	TGTGCCAGCAGTGAAGGGGATCCAGGTTCCTACGAGCAGTACTTC	CASSEGDPGSYEQYF
TRBV27	.	.	TRBJ1-2	TGTGCCAGCAGTTTTAGAGGGGTGGGTGGCTACACCTTC	CASSFRGVGGYTF
TRBV29-1	.	.	TRBJ1-1	TGCAGCGTTGCGTGGACCACTGAAGCTTTCTTT	CSVAWTTEAFF
TRBV5-1	.	.	TRBJ1-2	TGCGCCAGCAGCCCGATATCGGGGGGGCCCGGGGGCTACACCTTC	CASSPISGGPGGYTF
TRBV5-1	.	TRBD2	TRBJ2-1	TGCGCCAGCAGCTTGGCCGCGACTAGCGGGGGGTACAATGAGCAGTTCTTC	CASSLAATSGGYNEQFF
TRBV5-4	.	.	TRBJ1-3	TGTGCCAGCAGCTTTAAGACAGCCTCTGGAAACACCATATATTTT	CASSFKTASGNTIYF
TRBV6-5	.	TRBD1	TRBJ1-1	TGTGCCAGCGATACAGGGGTGAGGTCTGAAGCTTTCTTT	CASDTGVRSEAFF
TRBV4-2	.	TRBD1	TRBJ1-6	TGTGCCAGCAGGACCGGGACAGCGCTGAATTCACCCCTCCACTTT	CASRTGTALNSPLHF
TRBV7-7	.	TRBD1	TRBJ2-2	TGTGCCAGCAGCCCTGGACAGGCATCGAACACCGGGGAGCTGTTTTTT	CASSPGQASNTGELFF
TRBV9	.	TRBD1	TRBJ1-6	TGTGCCAGCAGCGTAGGGGGACAGAATAATTCACCCCTCCACTTT	CASSVGGQNNSPLHF
TRBV7-3	.	TRBD1	TRBJ1-1	TGTGCCAGCAGCCCCACAGGGGGCGCGGATACTGAAGCTTTCTTT	CASSPTGGADTEAFF
TRBV7-9	.	.	TRBJ1-1	TGTGCCAGCAGCTTAGCGCCCCAGGTCCCCCCTGAAGCTTTCTTT	CASSLAPQVPPEAFF
TRBV3-1/TRBV3-2	.	.	TRBJ1-5	TGTGCCAGCAGCCAAGATCTCATGGGACAGCCCCAGCATTTT	CASSQDLMGQPQHF
TRBV7-8	.	TRBD1	TRBJ1-1	TGTGCCAGCAGCCCGAGGGACAGGAGGGACACTGAAGCTTTCTTT	CASSPRDRRDTEAFF
TRBV3-1/TRBV3-2	.	.	TRBJ1-5	TGTGCCAGCAGCCAAGCCAATCAGCCCCAGCATTTT	CASSQANQPQHF
TRBV6-2/TRBV6-3	once	.	TRBJ1-1	TGTGCCAGCAGTTACTCGAGGGCCGGGTCCACTGAAGCTTTCTTT	CASSYSRAGSTEAFF
TRBV28	.	TRBD2	TRBJ2-7	TGTGCCAGCAGTCCCTGGGTAGCGGGAGGCGAGCAGTACTTC	CASSPWVAGGEQYF
TRBV21-1	.	.	TRBJ1-6	TGTGCCAGTGGTTGGCCCGGGACAGGGGGCACCCTGTGGGGCTCACCCCTCCACTTT	CASGWPGTGGTLWGSPLHF
TRBV7-9	.	.	TRBJ2-6	TGTGCCAGCAGCTGGATAGGGGCTGCGACTGGGGCCAACGTCCTGACTTTC	CASSWIGAATGANVLTF
TRBV7-9	.	.	TRBJ1-2	TGTGCCAGCAGCTTAGAGATGAGCGGCGCAGTCTTGTCCTACACCTTC	CASSLEMSGAVLSYTF
TRBV29-1	.	TRBD1	TRBJ1-3	TGCAGTGGGGGGACAGCCTCTGGAAACACCATATATTTT	CSGGTASGNTIYF
TRBV5-6	once	.	TRBJ2-1	TGTGCCAGCAGCTTGGACCGGCTAGTATGGAATGAGCAGTTCTTC	CASSLDRLVWNEQFF
TRBV24-1	.	TRBD2	TRBJ2-3	TGTGCCACCAGTGATTTATGGGCGGGAGGCTCCGACACAGATACGCAGTATTTT	CATSDLWAGGSDTDTQYF
TRBV19	.	.	TRBJ2-7	TGTGCCAGTAGCCCCAGGGAAAGGTCCTACGAGCAGTACTTC	CASSPRERSYEQYF
TRBV7-2	.	TRBD1	TRBJ1-2	TGTGCCAGCCAAATTCAGGGGGGGTCCTATGGCTACACCTTC	CASQIQGGSYGYTF
TRBV7-9	.	.	TRBJ1-5	TGTGCCAGCAGCTTAGGACCGAACAATCAGCCCCAGCATTTT	CASSLGPNNQPQHF